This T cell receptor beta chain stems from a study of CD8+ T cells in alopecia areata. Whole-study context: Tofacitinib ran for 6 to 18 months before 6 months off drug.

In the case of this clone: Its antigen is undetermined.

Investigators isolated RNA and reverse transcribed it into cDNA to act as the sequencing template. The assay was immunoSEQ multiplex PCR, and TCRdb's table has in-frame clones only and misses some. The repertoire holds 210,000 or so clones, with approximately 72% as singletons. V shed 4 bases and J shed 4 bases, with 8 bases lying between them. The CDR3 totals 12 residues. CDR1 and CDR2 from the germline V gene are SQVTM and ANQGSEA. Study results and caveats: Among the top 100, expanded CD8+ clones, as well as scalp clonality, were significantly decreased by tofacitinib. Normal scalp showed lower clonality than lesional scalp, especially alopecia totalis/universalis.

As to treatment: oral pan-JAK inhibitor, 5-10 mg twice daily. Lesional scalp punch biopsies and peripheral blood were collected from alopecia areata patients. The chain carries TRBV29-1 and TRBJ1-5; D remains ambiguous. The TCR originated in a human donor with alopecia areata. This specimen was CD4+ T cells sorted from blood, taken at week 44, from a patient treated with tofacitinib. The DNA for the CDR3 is TGCAGCGTTGGAGACCCTAATCAGCCCCAGCATTTT. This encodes CSVGDPNQPQHF. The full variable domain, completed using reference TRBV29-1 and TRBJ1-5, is SAVISQKPSRDICQRGTSLTIQCQVDSQVTMMFWYRQQPGQSLTLIATANQGSEATYESGFVIDKFPISRPNLTFSTLTVSNMSPEDSSIYLCSVGDPNQPQHFGDGTRLSIL.